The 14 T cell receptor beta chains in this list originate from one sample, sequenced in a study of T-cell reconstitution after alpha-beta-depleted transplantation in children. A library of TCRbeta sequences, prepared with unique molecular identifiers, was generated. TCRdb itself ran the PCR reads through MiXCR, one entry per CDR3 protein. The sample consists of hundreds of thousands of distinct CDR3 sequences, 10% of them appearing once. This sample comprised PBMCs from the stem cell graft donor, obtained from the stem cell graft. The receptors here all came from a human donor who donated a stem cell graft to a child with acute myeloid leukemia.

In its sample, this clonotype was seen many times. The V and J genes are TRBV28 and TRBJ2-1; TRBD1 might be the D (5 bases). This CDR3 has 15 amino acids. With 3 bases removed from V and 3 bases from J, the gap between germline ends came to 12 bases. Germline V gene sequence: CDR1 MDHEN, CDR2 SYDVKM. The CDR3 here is CASSLPGSSYNEQFF. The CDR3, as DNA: TGTGCCAGCAGTTTGCCAGGGTCCAGCTACAATGAGCAGTTCTTC.

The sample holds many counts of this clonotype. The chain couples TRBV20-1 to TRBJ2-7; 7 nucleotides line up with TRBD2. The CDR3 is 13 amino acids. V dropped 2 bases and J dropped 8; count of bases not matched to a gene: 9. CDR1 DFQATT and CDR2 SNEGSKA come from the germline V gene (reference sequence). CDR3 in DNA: TGCAGTGCTAGACTGGCGGGAGCGTCCCAGCAGTACTTC. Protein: CSARLAGASQQYF.

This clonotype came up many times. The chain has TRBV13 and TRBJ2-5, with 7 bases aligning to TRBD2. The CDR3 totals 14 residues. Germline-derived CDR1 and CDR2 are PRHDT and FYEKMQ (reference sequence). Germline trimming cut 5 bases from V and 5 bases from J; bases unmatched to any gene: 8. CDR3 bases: TGTGCCAGCAGCCTCCGGAGGGGAGGGGAGACCCAGTACTTC. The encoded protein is CASSLRRGGETQYF.

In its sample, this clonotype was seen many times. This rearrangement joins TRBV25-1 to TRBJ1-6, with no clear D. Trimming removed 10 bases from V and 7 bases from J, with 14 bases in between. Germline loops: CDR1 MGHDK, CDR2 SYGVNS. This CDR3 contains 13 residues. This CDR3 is CATKGTGNSPLHF. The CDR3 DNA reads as TGTGCCACCAAAGGAACGGGAAATTCACCCCTCCACTTT.

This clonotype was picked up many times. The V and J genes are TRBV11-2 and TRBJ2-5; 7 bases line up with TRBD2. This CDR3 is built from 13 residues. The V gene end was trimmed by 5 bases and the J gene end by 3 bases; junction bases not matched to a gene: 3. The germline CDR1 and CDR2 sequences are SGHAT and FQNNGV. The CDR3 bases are TGTGCCAGCAGCACGAGCGGGAAAGAGACCCAGTACTTC. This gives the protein CASSTSGKETQYF.

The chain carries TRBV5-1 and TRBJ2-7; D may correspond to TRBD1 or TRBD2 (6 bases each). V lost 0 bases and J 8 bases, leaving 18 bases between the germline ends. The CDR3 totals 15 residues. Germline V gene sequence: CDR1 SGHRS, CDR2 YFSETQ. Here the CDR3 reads CASSLANGGENQQYF. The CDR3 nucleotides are TGCGCCAGCAGCTTGGCGAACGGGGGCGAAAATCAGCAGTACTTC.

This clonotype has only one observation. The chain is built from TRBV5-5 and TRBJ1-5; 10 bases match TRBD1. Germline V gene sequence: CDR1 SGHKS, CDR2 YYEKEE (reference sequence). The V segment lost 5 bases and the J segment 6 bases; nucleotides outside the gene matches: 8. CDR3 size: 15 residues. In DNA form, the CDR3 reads TGTGCCAGCAGTCCCGGGACAGGGGAAGGTCAGCCCCAGCATTTT. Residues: CASSPGTGEGQPQHF.

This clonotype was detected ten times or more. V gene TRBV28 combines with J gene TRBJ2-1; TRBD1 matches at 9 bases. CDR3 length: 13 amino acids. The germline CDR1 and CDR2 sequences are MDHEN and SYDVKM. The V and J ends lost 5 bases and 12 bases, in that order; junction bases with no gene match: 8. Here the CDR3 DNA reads TGTGCCAGCAGTCGCCGGGACAGGGTTGCGCAGTTCTTC. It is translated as CASSRRDRVAQFF.

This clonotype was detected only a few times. The CDR3 sequence is CASSLLTVAPDTQYF. CDR3 bases: TGTGCCAGCAGTTTATTGACAGTGGCCCCAGATACGCAGTATTTT. The J gene is TRBJ2-3, the V gene TRBV28; possibly TRBD1 for D (5 bases). From germline, CDR1 is MDHEN and CDR2 SYDVKM. This CDR3 contains 15 residues. V was pared by 1 base and J by 4 bases, with 12 bases between.

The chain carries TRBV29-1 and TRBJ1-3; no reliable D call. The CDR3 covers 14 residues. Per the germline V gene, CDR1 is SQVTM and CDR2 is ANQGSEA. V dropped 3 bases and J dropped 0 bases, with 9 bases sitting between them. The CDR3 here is CSVDGRSSGNTIYF. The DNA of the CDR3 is TGCAGCGTTGACGGCCGCAGCTCTGGAAACACCATATATTTT.

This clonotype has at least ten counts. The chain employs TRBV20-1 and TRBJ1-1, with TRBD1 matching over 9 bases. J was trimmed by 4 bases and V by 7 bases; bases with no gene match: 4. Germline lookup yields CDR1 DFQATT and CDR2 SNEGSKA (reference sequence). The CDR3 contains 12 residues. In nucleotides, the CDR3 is TGCAGTGGGACAGGGGAATCCACTGAAGCTTTCTTT. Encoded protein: CSGTGESTEAFF.

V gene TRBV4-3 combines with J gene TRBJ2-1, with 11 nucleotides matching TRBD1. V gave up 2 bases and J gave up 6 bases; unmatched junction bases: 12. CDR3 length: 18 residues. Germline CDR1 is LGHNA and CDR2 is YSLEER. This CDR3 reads CASSQQGGTGGVLNEQFF. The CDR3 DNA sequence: TGCGCCAGCAGCCAACAGGGGGGGACAGGGGGGGTCCTCAATGAGCAGTTCTTC.

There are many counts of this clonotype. The CDR3 loop reads CAITRTGGDGYTF. The CDR3 DNA follows: TGTGCCATCACCCGAACAGGGGGTGATGGCTACACCTTC. This rearrangement joins TRBV10-3 to TRBJ1-2; 8 bases match TRBD1. CDR1 and CDR2 from the germline V gene are ENHRY and SYGVKD. The CDR3 loop spans 13 amino acids. With 7 bases clipped from V and 6 bases from J, the junction kept 7 bases outside the gene matches.

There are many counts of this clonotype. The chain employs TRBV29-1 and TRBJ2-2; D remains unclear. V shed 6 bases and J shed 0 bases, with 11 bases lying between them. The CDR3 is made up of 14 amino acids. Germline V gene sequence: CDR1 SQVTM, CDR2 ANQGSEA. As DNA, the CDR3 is TGCAGCGTCCGATTGGGCGCGAACACCGGGGAGCTGTTTTTT. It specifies CSVRLGANTGELFF.